The sample holds a few counts of the clone carrying this T cell receptor beta chain. The data derive from a study of blood T cell repertoires in COVID-19. Across the whole study: Samples came from the United States, Italy and Spain, spanning acute and convalescent COVID-19. Sources were T cells, B-cell-depleted T cells, or PBMCs; the material itself was cDNA or gDNA.

In the study's own analysis: Reference gene primer amplification in the assay estimated nucleated cell counts. Data came from immunoSEQ multiplex PCR; TCRdb stores just in-frame clones and leaves some out. V, J and clone size are those of that table, while D and trimming were read from the DNA. The table has 200,000 to 250,000 clones, more than 75% seen once; the top ten hold 10% to 15%. The CDR3 runs to 14 residues. V was cut by 3 bases and J by 4 bases, with 13 bases left in between. CDR1 is SGHAT, CDR2 FQNNGV, per germline. The chain is built from TRBV11-2 and TRBJ2-7, with D uncertain. This TCR was recovered from a human donor in a cohort sampled during active COVID-19. The sample was peripheral blood. DNA of the CDR3: TGTGCCAGCAGCTTTATCGACAACCTGTACGAGCAGTACTTC. This gives the protein CASSFIDNLYEQYF.